This record concerns one T cell receptor beta chain sequence. The CDR3 has 15 amino acids. V shed 0 bases and J 0 bases; nucleotides not matched to a gene: 2. Germline CDR1 is SGHRS and CDR2 is YFSETQ. The data originate from a study of technical replicates of blood from several donors. Produced via immunoSEQ multiplex PCR; TCRdb's table is partial and in-frame only. Of about 81,000 clones listed, just over 95% were seen once; the top ten hold 0.2%. This receptor was taken from a human donor in good health. The specimen sequenced was T cells isolated from PBMCs. This sequence joins TRBV5-1 and TRBJ1-2, with 7 bases identical to TRBD1. This CDR3 is CASSLEGGTNYGYTF. CDR3 coding DNA: TGCGCCAGCAGCTTGGAAGGGGGCACTAACTATGGCTACACCTTC.